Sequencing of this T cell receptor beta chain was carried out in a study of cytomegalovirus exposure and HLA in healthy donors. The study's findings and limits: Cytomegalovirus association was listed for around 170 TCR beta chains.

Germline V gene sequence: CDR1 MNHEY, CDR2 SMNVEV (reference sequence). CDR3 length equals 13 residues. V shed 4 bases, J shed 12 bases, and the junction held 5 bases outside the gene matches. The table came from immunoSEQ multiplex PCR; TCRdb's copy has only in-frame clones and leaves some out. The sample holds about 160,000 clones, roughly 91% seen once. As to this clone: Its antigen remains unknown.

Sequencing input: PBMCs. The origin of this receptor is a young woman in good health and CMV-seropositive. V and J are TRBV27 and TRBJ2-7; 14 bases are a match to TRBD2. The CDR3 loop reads CASSSGTSGSLYF. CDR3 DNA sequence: TGTGCCAGCAGTTCCGGGACTAGCGGGAGTCTGTACTTC.